This T cell receptor beta chain was observed in a study of blood T cell repertoires in COVID-19. This CDR3 is 19 amino acids long. The V gene's germline CDR1 is LGHDT and CDR2 YNNKEL (reference sequence). V was pared by 4 bases and J by 9 bases, with 18 bases of the junction left unmatched. Clones were sequenced by immunoSEQ multiplex PCR, and TCRdb holds only the in-frame ones, with some missing. The sample consists of roughly 150,000 clones, around 82% of them appearing once. The chain carries TRBV3-1 (or the pseudogene TRBV3-2) and TRBJ1-6; 10 positions match TRBD1. Source material: PBMCs or T cells enriched from blood (not recorded which). The sequence was obtained from a man aged 40-49 years who had recovered from COVID-19. The CDR3 DNA sequence: TGTGCCAGCAGCCGGGGACAGGGGACCCTGTTCTCGAGTCCTTCACCCCTCCACTTT. It encodes CASSRGQGTLFSSPSPLHF.